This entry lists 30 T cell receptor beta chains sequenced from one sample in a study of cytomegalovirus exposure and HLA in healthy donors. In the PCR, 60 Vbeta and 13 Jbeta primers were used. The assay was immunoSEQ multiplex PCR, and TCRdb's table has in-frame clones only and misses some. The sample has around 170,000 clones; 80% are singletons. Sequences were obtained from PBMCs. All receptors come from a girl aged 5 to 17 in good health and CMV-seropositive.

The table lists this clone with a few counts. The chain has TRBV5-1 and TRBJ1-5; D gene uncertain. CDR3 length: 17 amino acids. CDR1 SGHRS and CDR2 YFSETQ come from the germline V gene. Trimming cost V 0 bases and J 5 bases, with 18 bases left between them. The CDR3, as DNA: TGCGCCAGCAGCTTGGGGGAGTCAAGCCCTTTTTATCAGCCCCAGCATTTT. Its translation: CASSLGESSPFYQPQHF.

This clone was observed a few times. CDR3 in amino acids: CASSQDPSDRVGAGANVLTF. CDR3 nucleotides: TGCGCCAGCAGCCAAGATCCCTCCGACAGGGTAGGTGCTGGGGCCAACGTCCTGACTTTC. The chain recombines TRBV4-1 with TRBJ2-6; 7 nucleotides align to TRBD1. The germline gives CDR1 MGHRA, CDR2 YSYEKL. This CDR3 has 20 amino acids. The V and J ends lost 0 bases and 2 bases, in that order; junction bases with no gene match: 13.

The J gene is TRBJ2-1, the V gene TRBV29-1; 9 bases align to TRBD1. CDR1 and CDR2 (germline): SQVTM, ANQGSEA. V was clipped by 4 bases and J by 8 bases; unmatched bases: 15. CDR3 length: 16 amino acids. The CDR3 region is CSVGQGTGFGSHEQFF. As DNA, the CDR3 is TGCAGCGTTGGACAGGGGACAGGGTTTGGTAGCCATGAGCAGTTCTTC.

For the CDR3, the DNA is TGTGCCAGCAGCTTGGTTAAAGATACGCAGTATTTT. It encodes CASSLVKDTQYF. The chain combines TRBV5-4 with TRBJ2-3; D unclear. Germline V lookup: CDR1 SGHNT, CDR2 YYREEE (reference sequence). The ends were cut back, 0 bases at V and 5 bases at J, with 4 bases in the middle. The CDR3 runs to 12 residues.

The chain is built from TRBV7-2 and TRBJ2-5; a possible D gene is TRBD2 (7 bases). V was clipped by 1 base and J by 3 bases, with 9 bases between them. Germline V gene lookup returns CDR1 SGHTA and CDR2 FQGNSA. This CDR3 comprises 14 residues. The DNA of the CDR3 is TGTGCCAGCAGCTTAGAGGGGGGGAAAGAGACCCAGTACTTC. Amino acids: CASSLEGGKETQYF.

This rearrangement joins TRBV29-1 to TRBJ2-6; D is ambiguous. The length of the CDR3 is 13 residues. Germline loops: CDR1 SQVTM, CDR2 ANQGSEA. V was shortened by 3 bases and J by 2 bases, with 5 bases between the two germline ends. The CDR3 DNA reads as TGCAGCGTTGACCCTACTGGGGCCAACGTCCTGACTTTC. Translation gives CSVDPTGANVLTF.

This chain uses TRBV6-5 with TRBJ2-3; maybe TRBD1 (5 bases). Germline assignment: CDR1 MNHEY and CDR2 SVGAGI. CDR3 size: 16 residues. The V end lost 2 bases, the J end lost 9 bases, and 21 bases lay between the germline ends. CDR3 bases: TGTGCCAGCAGTTACGCAGGGCGTTATCTCGGGCGGACGCAGTATTTT. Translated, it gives CASSYAGRYLGRTQYF.

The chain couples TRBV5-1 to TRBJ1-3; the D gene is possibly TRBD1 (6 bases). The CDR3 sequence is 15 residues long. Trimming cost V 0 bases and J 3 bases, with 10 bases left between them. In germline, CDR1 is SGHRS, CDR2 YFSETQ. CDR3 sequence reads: CASSLEGESGNTIYF. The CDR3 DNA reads TGCGCCAGCAGCTTGGAGGGGGAGAGTGGAAACACCATATATTTT.

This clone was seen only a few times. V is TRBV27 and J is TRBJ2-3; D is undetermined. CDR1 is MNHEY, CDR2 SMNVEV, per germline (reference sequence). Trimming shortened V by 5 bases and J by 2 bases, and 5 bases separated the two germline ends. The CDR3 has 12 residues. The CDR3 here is CASSGSTDTQYF. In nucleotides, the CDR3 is TGTGCCAGCAGTGGCTCCACAGATACGCAGTATTTT.

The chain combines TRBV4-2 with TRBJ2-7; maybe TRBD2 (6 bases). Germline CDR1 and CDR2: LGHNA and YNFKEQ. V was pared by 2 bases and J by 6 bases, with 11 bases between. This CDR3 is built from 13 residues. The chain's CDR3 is CASSQYLGGEQYF. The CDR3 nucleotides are TGTGCCAGCAGCCAATATCTCGGGGGCGAGCAGTACTTC.

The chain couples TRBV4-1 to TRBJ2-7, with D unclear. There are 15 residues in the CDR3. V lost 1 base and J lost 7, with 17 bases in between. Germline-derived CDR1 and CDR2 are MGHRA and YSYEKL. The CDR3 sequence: CASSQGIISPTEQYF. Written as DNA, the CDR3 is TGCGCCAGCAGCCAAGGGATAATATCCCCGACAGAGCAGTACTTC.

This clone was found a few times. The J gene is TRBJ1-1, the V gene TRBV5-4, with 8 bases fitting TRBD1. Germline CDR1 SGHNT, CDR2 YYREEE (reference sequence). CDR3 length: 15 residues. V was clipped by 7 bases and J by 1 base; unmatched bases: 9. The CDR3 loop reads CASHPQGAGNTEAFF. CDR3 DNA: TGTGCCAGCCACCCCCAGGGGGCAGGGAACACTGAAGCTTTCTTT.

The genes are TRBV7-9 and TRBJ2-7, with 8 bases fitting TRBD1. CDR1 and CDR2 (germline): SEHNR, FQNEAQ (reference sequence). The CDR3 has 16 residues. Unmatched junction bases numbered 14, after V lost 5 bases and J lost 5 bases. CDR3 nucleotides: TGTGCCAGCAGCCCCCACCTCGCGGACAGGGACCACGAGCAGTACTTC. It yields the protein CASSPHLADRDHEQYF. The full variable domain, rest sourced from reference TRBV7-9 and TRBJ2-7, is DTGVSQNPRHKITKRGQNVTFRCDPISEHNRLYWYRQTLGQGPEFLTYFQNEAQLEKSRLLSDRFSAERPKGSFSTLEIQRTEQGDSAMYLCASSPHLADRDHEQYFGPGTRLTVT.

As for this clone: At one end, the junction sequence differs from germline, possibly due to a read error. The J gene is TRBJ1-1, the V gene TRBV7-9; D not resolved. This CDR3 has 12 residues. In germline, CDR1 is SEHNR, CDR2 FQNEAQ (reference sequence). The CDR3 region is CSSSFMNTEAFF. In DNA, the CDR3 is TGTTCCAGCAGCTTCATGAACACTGAAGCTTTCTTT.

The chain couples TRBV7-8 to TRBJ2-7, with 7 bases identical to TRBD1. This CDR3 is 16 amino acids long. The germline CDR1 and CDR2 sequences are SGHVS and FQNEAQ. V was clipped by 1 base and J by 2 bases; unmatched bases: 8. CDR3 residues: CASSLGTGISTYEQYF. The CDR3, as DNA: TGTGCCAGCAGCTTAGGGACAGGCATTTCCACCTACGAGCAGTACTTC.

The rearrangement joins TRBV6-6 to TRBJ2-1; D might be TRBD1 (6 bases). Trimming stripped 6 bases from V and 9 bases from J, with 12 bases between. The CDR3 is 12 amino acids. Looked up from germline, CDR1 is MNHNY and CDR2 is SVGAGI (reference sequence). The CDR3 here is CASSNQGGEQFF. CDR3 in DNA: TGTGCCAGCAGCAACCAAGGGGGTGAGCAGTTCTTC.

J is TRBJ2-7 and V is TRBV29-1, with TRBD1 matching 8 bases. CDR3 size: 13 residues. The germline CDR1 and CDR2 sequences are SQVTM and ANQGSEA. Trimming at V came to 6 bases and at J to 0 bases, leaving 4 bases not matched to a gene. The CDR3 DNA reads TGCAGCGTAGCAGGGGGCGACTCCTACGAGCAGTACTTC. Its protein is CSVAGGDSYEQYF.

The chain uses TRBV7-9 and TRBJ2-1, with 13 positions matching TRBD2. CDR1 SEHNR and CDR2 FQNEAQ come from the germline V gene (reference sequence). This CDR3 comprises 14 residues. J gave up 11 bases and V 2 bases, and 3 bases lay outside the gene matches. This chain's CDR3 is CASSLQGLAGQQFF. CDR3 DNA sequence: TGTGCCAGCAGCTTACAGGGACTAGCGGGACAGCAGTTCTTC.

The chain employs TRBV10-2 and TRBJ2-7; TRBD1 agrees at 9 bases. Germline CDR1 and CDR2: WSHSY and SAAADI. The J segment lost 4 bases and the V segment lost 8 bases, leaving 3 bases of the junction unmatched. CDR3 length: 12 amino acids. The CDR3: CASVGTGYEQYF. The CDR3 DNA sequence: TGCGCCAGCGTTGGGACAGGGTACGAGCAGTACTTC.

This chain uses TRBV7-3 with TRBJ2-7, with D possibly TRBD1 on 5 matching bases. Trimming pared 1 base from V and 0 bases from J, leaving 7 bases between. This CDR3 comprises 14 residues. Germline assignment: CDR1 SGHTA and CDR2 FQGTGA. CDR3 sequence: CASSLSTGSYEQYF. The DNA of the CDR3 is TGTGCCAGCAGCTTAAGCACAGGCTCCTACGAGCAGTACTTC. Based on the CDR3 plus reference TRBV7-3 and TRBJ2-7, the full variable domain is GAGVSQTPSNKVTEKGKYVELRCDPISGHTALYWYRQSLGQGPEFLIYFQGTGAADDSGLPNDRFFAVRPEGSVSTLKIQRTERGDSAVYLCASSLSTGSYEQYFGPGTRLTVT.

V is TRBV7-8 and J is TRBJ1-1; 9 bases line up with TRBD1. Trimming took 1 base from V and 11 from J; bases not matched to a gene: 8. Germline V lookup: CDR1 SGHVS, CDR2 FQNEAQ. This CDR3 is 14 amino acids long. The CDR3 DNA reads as TGTGCCAGCAGCTTAGTGGTGAGACAGGGGGTGGCTTTCTTT. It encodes CASSLVVRQGVAFF.

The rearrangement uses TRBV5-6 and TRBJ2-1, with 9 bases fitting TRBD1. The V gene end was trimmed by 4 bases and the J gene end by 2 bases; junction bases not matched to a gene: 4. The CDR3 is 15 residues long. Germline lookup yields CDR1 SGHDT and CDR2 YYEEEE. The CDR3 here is CASSPGTGPYNEQFF. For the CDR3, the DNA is TGTGCCAGCAGCCCCGGGACAGGGCCCTACAATGAGCAGTTCTTC.

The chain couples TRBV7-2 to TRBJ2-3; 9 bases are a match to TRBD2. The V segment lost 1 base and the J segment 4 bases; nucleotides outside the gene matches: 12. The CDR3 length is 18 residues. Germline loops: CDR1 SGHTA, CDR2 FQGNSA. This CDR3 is CASSLVGGGIAGADTQYF. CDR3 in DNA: TGTGCCAGCAGCTTAGTGGGGGGGGGAATAGCGGGAGCAGATACGCAGTATTTT.

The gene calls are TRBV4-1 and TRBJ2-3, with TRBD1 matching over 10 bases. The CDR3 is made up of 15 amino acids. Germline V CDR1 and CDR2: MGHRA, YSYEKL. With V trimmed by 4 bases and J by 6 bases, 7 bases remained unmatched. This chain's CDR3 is CASSPWDRGADTQYF. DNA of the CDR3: TGCGCCAGCAGCCCGTGGGACAGGGGAGCGGATACGCAGTATTTT.

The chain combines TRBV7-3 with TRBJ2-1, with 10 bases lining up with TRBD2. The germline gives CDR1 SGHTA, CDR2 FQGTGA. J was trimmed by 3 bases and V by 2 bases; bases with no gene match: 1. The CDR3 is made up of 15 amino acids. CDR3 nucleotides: TGTGCCAGCAGCTTAGGACTAGCGGTCTACAATGAGCAGTTCTTC. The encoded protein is CASSLGLAVYNEQFF.

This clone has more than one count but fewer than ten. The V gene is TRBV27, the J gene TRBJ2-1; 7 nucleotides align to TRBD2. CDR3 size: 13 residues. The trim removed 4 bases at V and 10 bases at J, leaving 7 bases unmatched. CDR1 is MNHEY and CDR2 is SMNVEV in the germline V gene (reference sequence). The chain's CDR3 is CASSWMAGEEQFF. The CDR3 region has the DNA TGTGCCAGCAGTTGGATGGCGGGAGAGGAGCAGTTCTTC.

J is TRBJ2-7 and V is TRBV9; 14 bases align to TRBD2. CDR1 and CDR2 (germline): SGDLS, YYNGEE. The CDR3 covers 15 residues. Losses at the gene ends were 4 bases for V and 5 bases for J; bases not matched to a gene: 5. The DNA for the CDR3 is TGTGCCAGCAGCCTTGGGACTAGCGGGAGCCACGAGCAGTACTTC. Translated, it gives CASSLGTSGSHEQYF.

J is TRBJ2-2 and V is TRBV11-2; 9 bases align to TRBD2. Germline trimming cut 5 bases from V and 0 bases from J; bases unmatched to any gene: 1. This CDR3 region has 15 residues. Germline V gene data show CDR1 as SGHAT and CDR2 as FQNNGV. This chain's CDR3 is CASSLAGSNTGELFF. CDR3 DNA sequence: TGTGCCAGCAGCCTAGCGGGATCGAACACCGGGGAGCTGTTTTTT.

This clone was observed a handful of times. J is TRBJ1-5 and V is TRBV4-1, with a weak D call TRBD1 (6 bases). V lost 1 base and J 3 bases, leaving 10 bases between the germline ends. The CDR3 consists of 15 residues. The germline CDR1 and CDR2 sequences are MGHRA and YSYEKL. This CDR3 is CASSQGQVFNQPQHF. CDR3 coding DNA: TGCGCCAGCAGCCAAGGACAGGTCTTCAATCAGCCCCAGCATTTT.

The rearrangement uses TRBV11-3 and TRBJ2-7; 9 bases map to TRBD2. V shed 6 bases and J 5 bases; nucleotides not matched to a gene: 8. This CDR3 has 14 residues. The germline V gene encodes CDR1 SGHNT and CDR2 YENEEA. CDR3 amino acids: CASSTSSGKDEQYF. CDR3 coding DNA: TGTGCCAGCAGTACATCTAGCGGGAAAGACGAGCAGTACTTC.